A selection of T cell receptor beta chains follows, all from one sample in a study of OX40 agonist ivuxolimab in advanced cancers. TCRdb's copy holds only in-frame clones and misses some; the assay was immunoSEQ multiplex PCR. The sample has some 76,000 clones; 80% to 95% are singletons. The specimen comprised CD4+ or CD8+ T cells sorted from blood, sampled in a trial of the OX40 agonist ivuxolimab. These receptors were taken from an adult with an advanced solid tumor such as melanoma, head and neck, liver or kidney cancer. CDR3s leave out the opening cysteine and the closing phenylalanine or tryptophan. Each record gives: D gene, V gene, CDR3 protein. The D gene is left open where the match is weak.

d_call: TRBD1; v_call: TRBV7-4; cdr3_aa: ASSDGDRHNQPQH
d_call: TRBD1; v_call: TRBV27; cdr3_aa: ASNPGQGSGELF
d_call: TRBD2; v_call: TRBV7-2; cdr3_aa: ASSTSGGYEQY
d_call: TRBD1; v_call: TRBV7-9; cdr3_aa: ASRPNQGQSMNTEAF
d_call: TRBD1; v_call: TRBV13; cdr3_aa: ASSPQTGGTEAF
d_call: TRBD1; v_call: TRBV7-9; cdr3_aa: ASSLGGQLDEQY
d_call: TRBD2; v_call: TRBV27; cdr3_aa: ASSLLAGGRDTQY
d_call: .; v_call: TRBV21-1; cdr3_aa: ASSTGGDGHRGPTYEQY
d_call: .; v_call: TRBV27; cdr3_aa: ASSLGTEAF
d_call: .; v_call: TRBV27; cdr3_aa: ASSYGMNTEAF
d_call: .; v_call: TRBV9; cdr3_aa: ASSVGGDVNQPQH
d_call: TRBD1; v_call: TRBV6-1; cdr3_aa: ASSEASGQGFSEQF
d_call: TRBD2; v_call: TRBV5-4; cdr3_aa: ASSLESSGGADTQY
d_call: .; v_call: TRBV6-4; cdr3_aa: ASSDPGTYGYT
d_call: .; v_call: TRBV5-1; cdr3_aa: ASSLELTGTGNTIY
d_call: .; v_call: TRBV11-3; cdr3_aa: AIPSVLGGEQY
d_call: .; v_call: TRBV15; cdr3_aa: ATSAGSGNTIY